The 16 T cell receptor beta chains in this list originate from one sample, sequenced in a study of shared clonotypes between healthy human individuals. The protocol was immunoSEQ multiplex PCR, while the TCRdb copy is restricted to in-frame clones and leaves out a portion. The top ten hold 10% of the sample, which has 330,000 or so clones, under 80% seen once. Sequenced: memory CD4+ T cells sorted from blood. Subset here: CD45RA-negative fraction. These receptors originate from a man aged 25-45 years in good health.

This chain connects TRBV4-3 to TRBJ2-7; weak D call: TRBD2 (5 bases). Looked up from germline, CDR1 is LGHNA and CDR2 is YSLEER. CDR3 length: 15 residues. The V end was cut by 0 bases, the J end by 6 bases, with 15 bases between. The CDR3 region is CASSQDGTSGSEQYF. The DNA of the CDR3 is TGCGCCAGCAGCCAAGACGGCACTTCGGGATCCGAGCAGTACTTC.

The rearrangement links TRBV6-6 to TRBJ2-7; D may be TRBD1 (6 bases). The CDR3 is 16 residues long. Trimming removed 0 bases from V and 0 bases from J, with 12 bases in between. Germline V gene sequence: CDR1 MNHNY, CDR2 SVGAGI (reference sequence). The CDR3 nucleotides read TGTGCCAGCAGTTACTCCCCGGACAGAAACTCCTACGAGCAGTACTTC. Translation: CASSYSPDRNSYEQYF.

The chain's CDR3 is CASSYSTSSYNEQFF. The CDR3 DNA follows: TGTGCCAGCAGCTACAGCACCAGCTCCTACAATGAGCAGTTCTTC. The chain carries TRBV14 and TRBJ2-1; D unclear. The CDR3 loop spans 15 amino acids. In germline, CDR1 is SGHDN, CDR2 FVKESK. Trimming removed 5 bases from V and 0 bases from J, with 11 bases in between. Looking up the rest from reference TRBV14 and TRBJ2-1 gives the full variable domain: EAGVTQFPSHSVIEKGQTVTLRCDPISGHDNLYWYRRVMGKEIKFLLHFVKESKQDESGMPNNRFLAERTGGTYSTLKVQPAELEDSGVYFCASSYSTSSYNEQFFGPGTRLTVL.

This clone was counted only a few times. This rearrangement joins TRBV5-4 to TRBJ1-1, with 9 bases lining up with TRBD1. The CDR3 consists of 14 residues. Germline CDR1 and CDR2: SGHNT and YYREEE (reference sequence). The V gene end was trimmed by 6 bases and the J gene end by 1 base; junction bases not matched to a gene: 4. The CDR3 bases are TGTGCCAGCAACGTGGGACAGGGGAACACTGAAGCTTTCTTT. Protein sequence: CASNVGQGNTEAFF. Variable domain in full (rest from reference TRBV5-4 and TRBJ1-1): ETGVTQSPTHLIKTRGQQVTLRCSSQSGHNTVSWYQQALGQGPQFIFQYYREEENGRGNFPPRFSGLQFPNYSSELNVNALELDDSALYLCASNVGQGNTEAFFGQGTRLTVV.

CDR3 in DNA: TGTGCCAGCAGTTTAAGGGGCGGACTAGCGGGAGATCGGCCATTTGTAAGCTCCTACAATGAGCAGTTCTTC. This codes for CASSLRGGLAGDRPFVSSYNEQFF. This chain links TRBV27 with TRBJ2-1; 13 bases are a match to TRBD2. Germline assignment: CDR1 MNHEY and CDR2 SMNVEV (reference sequence). The length of the CDR3 is 24 residues. With 2 bases clipped from V and 0 bases from J, the junction kept 22 bases outside the gene matches.

This clone is a singleton in its sample. V usage is TRBV11-2 and J usage is TRBJ2-1; D tentatively fits TRBD1 or TRBD2 (5 bases each). The CDR3 consists of 16 residues. V dropped 5 bases and J dropped 6 bases, with 20 bases sitting between them. Germline-derived CDR1 and CDR2 are SGHAT and FQNNGV. CDR3: CASSVPGTLVRNEQFF. Here the CDR3 DNA reads TGTGCCAGCAGCGTGCCCGGGACCCTGGTACGCAATGAGCAGTTCTTC.

The chain combines TRBV5-1 with TRBJ2-7, with D possibly matching TRBD2 (5 bases). Per the germline V gene, CDR1 is SGHRS and CDR2 is YFSETQ. V lost 1 base to trimming and J lost 2 bases, with 22 bases between them. This CDR3 has 18 residues. Here the CDR3 reads CASSLSARTPGSPYEQYF. The CDR3, as DNA: TGCGCCAGCAGCTTGTCGGCCCGGACTCCTGGCTCTCCCTACGAGCAGTACTTC.

This rearrangement joins TRBV19 to TRBJ1-5; a possible D gene is TRBD1 (5 bases). The length of the CDR3 is 15 residues. From germline, CDR1 is LNHDA and CDR2 SQIVND (reference sequence). Trimming removed 7 bases at V and 7 bases at J, with 20 bases between. CDR3 region: CASKPQSPGRQPQHF. DNA for the CDR3: TGTGCCAGTAAGCCGCAATCCCCAGGGCGCCAGCCCCAGCATTTT.

The CDR3 nucleotides read TGTGCCAGCAGTTCTGGCACAGATACGCAGTATTTT. Protein product: CASSSGTDTQYF. The V call is TRBV6-5, the J call TRBJ2-3; no reliable D call. With 4 bases removed from V and 1 base from J, the gap between germline ends came to 3 bases. The CDR3 totals 12 residues. The germline V gene encodes CDR1 MNHEY and CDR2 SVGAGI.

This clone was found a few times. The CDR3 DNA is TGTGCCACCAGCAGACAGCTTCAAGAGACCCAGTACTTC. It is translated as CATSRQLQETQYF. The gene calls are TRBV15 and TRBJ2-5; D not certain. V lost 2 bases, J lost 2 bases, and 6 bases lay in between. Per the germline V gene, CDR1 is LNHNV and CDR2 is YYDKDF (reference sequence). The CDR3 covers 13 residues. Supplemented by reference TRBV15 and TRBJ2-5, the full variable domain reads DAMVIQNPRYQVTQFGKPVTLSCSQTLNHNVMYWYQQKSSQAPKLLFHYYDKDFNNEADTPDNFQSRRPNTSFCFLDIRSPGLGDTAMYLCATSRQLQETQYFGPGTRLLVL.

This clone was counted at least ten times. CDR3 in DNA: TGCGCCAGCAGCCCCCGGACTAGCGGGGGCACAGATACGCAGTATTTT. As protein: CASSPRTSGGTDTQYF. The chain employs TRBV5-1 and TRBJ2-3, with 12 bases that match TRBD2. CDR1 and CDR2 (germline): SGHRS, YFSETQ. V lost 4 bases to trimming and J lost 1 base; unmatched junction nucleotides: 4. The CDR3 runs to 16 residues.

This clone was counted between two and nine times. The chain links TRBV6-4 to TRBJ2-1; 12 bases agree with TRBD1. The length of the CDR3 is 15 residues. The V gene end was trimmed by 4 bases and the J gene end by 8 bases; junction bases not matched to a gene: 6. Looked up from germline, CDR1 is MRHNA and CDR2 is SNTAGT. This CDR3 reads CASSATGQGADEQFF. Here the CDR3 DNA reads TGTGCCAGCAGTGCAACGGGACAGGGGGCGGATGAGCAGTTCTTC.

The chain recombines TRBV6-5 with TRBJ1-5; tentatively, D is TRBD1 (6 bases). V was clipped by 0 bases and J by 12 bases, with 15 bases between them. The CDR3 totals 14 residues. Germline CDR1 MNHEY, CDR2 SVGAGI. Here the CDR3 DNA reads TGTGCCAGCAGTTACTCGAGGGGGGCTCCTCTCCAGCATTTT. Translated, it gives CASSYSRGAPLQHF.

This clone was seen ten or more times. The rearrangement uses TRBV6-1 and TRBJ1-5; D is unclear. Trimming stripped 4 bases from V and 6 bases from J, with 4 bases between. This CDR3 is 11 amino acids long. Germline lookup yields CDR1 MNHNS and CDR2 SASEGT. This chain's CDR3 is CASSGPQPQHF. Written as DNA, the CDR3 is TGTGCCAGCAGTGGTCCTCAGCCCCAGCATTTT.

This clone has only one observation. The sample has other DNA sequences that encode this CDR3 too. The chain employs TRBV5-4 and TRBJ2-1; D unresolved. Germline-derived CDR1 and CDR2 are SGHNT and YYREEE (reference sequence). V lost 0 bases and J lost 7, with 5 bases in between. The CDR3 is 12 amino acids. CDR3 residues: CASSLGRNEQFF. In DNA, the CDR3 is TGTGCCAGCAGCTTGGGCCGGAATGAGCAGTTCTTC.

This clone was picked up one time. The rearrangement joins TRBV19 to TRBJ2-5; TRBD1 aligns across 7 bases. This CDR3 contains 14 residues. Germline CDR1 and CDR2: LNHDA and SQIVND (reference sequence). Unmatched junction bases numbered 8, after V lost 6 bases and J lost 4 bases. CDR3 sequence: CASRIRQGLETQYF. For the CDR3, the DNA is TGTGCCAGTAGGATCAGACAGGGCTTAGAGACCCAGTACTTC.